These T cell receptor beta chains were read from a single sample in a study of early T cells in non-severe SARS-CoV-2 infection. One entry per CDR3 protein results from TCRdb running MiXCR on the 5' RACE reads. The sample shows about 50,000 distinct CDR3 sequences, 9.3% of them seen only once. Sequenced input: whole blood. The receptors were gathered from an adult who was a healthcare worker with PCR-confirmed SARS-CoV-2 infection or an uninfected control (not recorded which). CDR3s leave out the opening cysteine and the closing phenylalanine or tryptophan. The D gene is left open where the match is weak.

j_call | v_call | d_call | cdr3_aa
TRBJ2-2 | TRBV3-1 | TRBD1 | ASSQDWRTGGFTGELF
TRBJ2-7 | TRBV6-5 | . | ASRWRWSGDSYEQY
TRBJ2-3 | TRBV11-2 | . | ASSFFLTDTQY
TRBJ2-7 | TRBV4-3 | TRBD2 | ASSQKSGSQYEQY
TRBJ2-1 | TRBV29-1 | . | SVLVNEQF
TRBJ1-1 | TRBV25-1 | . | ASSPKVRDQAF
TRBJ2-1 | TRBV4-3 | TRBD2 | ASSQEGGRGGEQF
TRBJ2-3 | TRBV4-3 | TRBD2 | ASSPGASGSTDTQY
TRBJ2-7 | TRBV29-1 | TRBD2 | SVDSAGGEQY
TRBJ2-4 | TRBV29-1 | TRBD1 | SVVVTGSNIQY
TRBJ1-1 | TRBV10-3 | . | AISESLVAF
TRBJ2-1 | TRBV11-3 | . | ASSLRVFGEQF
TRBJ1-1 | TRBV4-3 | TRBD1 | ASSQDGNRKGAKNTEAF
TRBJ2-2 | TRBV10-3 | TRBD2 | AIRDNSGSISGELF
TRBJ1-2 | TRBV11-2 | TRBD1 | ASSLGRGGYT
TRBJ1-1 | TRBV28 | . | ASSLSAGRVGTEAF
TRBJ2-1 | TRBV7-2 | . | ASSFPSVNEQF
TRBJ2-7 | TRBV15 | . | ATSSRGSREQY
TRBJ2-1 | TRBV28 | TRBD1 | ASSLDRGGDEQF
TRBJ1-3 | TRBV6-1 | . | ASSPFHLSGNTIY
TRBJ1-1 | TRBV20-1 | . | SASRGVNTEAF
TRBJ2-7 | TRBV28 | . | ASSYPTGEGWSYEQY
TRBJ1-2 | TRBV3-1 | . | ASSQGSHGYT
TRBJ1-1 | TRBV6-1 | . | ASSVGLMNTEAF
TRBJ2-1 | TRBV5-1 | TRBD2 | ASSADLSGSHNEQF
TRBJ2-7 | TRBV7-9 | TRBD2 | ASSSERDFPYEQY
TRBJ2-5 | TRBV28 | . | ASSPLRGQVQETQY
TRBJ1-1 | TRBV7-2 | . | ASSLSGSTEAF
TRBJ1-6 | TRBV9 | . | ASSLTGLSNSPLH
TRBJ1-2 | TRBV6-5 | . | GTYGGWDGYT
TRBJ1-5 | TRBV28 | . | ASSLGRPISNQPQH
TRBJ1-5 | TRBV6-4 | TRBD1 | ASSDTSTGDNQPQH
TRBJ2-5 | TRBV4-1 | TRBD2 | ASSQASGRRETQY
TRBJ1-5 | TRBV4-2 | TRBD1 | ASSHGQGSSNQPQH
TRBJ2-2 | TRBV28 | . | ASSGSLAGELF
TRBJ2-3 | TRBV4-3 | TRBD2 | ASSRGLAGGSSTDTQY
TRBJ1-2 | TRBV6-5 | . | ASSGRDDGYT
TRBJ2-3 | TRBV28 | TRBD2 | ASSPSWRGSGSWTQY
TRBJ2-5 | TRBV24-1 | . | ATSATSQETQY
TRBJ1-5 | TRBV19 | . | ASSPPPGANQPQL
TRBJ2-3 | TRBV20-1 | TRBD2 | SARVASGTDTQY
TRBJ2-3 | TRBV4-1 | . | ASSQGPSPGVYTQY
TRBJ2-1 | TRBV11-2 | . | ASSLDRRNEQF
TRBJ1-5 | TRBV7-2 | . | ASSPGPSQLGQPQH
TRBJ2-3 | TRBV7-2 | . | ASSLGFTSTDTQY
TRBJ2-1 | TRBV19 | . | ASSVGLRNEQF
TRBJ1-2 | TRBV20-1 | . | SASKGKADGYT
TRBJ2-1 | TRBV28 | . | ASSLVVGTQLQEQF
TRBJ2-2 | TRBV29-1 | TRBD2 | SVPGLAGAGTGELF
TRBJ1-1 | TRBV11-2 | . | ASSVLREMNTEAF